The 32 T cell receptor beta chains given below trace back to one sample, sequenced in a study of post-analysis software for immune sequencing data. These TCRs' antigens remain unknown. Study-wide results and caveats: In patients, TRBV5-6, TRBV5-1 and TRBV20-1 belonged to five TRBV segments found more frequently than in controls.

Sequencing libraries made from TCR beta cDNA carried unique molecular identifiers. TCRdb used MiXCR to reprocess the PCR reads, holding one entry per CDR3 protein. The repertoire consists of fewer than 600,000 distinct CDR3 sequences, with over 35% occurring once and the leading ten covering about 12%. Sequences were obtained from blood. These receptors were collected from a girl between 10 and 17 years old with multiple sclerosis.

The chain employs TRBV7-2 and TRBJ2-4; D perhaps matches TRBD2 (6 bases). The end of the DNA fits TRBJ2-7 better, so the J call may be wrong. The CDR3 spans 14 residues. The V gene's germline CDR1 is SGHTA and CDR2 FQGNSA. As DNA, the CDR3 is TGTGCCAGCAGCCCCCGGGGACTGTTCTACGAGCAGTACTTC. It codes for CASSPRGLFYEQYF.

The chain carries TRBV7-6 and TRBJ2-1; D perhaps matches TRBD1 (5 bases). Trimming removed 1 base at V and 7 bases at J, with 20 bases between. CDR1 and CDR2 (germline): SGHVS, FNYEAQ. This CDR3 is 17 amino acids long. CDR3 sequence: CASSLVIRQSGRNEQFF. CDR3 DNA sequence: TGTGCCAGCAGCTTAGTGATCCGACAGTCCGGACGTAATGAGCAGTTCTTC.

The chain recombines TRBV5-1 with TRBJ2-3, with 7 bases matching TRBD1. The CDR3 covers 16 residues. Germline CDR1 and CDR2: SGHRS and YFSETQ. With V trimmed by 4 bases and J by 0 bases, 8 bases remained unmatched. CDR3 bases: TGCGCCAGCAGCACAAGGGGACAGCTTAGCACAGATACGCAGTATTTT. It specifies CASSTRGQLSTDTQYF.

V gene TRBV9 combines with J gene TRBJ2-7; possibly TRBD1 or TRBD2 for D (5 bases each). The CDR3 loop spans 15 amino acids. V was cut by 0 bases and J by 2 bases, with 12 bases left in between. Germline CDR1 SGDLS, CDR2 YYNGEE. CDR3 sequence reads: CASSVGSLGAYEQYF. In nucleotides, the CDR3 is TGTGCCAGCAGCGTAGGTAGTCTGGGGGCCTACGAGCAGTACTTC.

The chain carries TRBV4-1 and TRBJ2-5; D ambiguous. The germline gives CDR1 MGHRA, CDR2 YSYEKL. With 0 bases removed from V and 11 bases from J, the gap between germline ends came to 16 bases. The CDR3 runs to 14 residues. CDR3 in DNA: TGCGCCAGCAGCCAAGAGGGCTCGTACAATGAGCAGTACTTC. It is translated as CASSQEGSYNEQYF.

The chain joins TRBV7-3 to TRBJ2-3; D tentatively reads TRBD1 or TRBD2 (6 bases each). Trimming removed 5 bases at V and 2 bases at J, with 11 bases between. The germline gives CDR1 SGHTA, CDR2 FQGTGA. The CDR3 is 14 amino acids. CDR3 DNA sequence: TGTGCCAGCAGCGAGGGGGGATCCACAGATACGCAGTATTTT. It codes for CASSEGGSTDTQYF. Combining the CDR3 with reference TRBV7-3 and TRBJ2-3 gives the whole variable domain GAGVSQTPSNKVTEKGKYVELRCDPISGHTALYWYRQSLGQGPEFLIYFQGTGAADDSGLPNDRFFAVRPEGSVSTLKIQRTERGDSAVYLCASSEGGSTDTQYFGPGTRLTVL.

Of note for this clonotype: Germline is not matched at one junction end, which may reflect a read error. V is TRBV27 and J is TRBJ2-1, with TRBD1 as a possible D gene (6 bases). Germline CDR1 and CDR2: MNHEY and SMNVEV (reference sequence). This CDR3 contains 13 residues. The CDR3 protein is CAGSHRDDNEQFF. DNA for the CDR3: TGTGCCGGCAGTCACAGGGACGACAATGAGCAGTTCTTC.

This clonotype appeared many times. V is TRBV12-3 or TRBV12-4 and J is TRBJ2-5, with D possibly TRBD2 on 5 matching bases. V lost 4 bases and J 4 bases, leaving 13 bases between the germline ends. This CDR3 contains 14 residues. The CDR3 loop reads CASSYGESGETQYF. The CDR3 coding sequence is TGTGCCAGCAGTTATGGGGAGTCGGGAGAGACCCAGTACTTC.

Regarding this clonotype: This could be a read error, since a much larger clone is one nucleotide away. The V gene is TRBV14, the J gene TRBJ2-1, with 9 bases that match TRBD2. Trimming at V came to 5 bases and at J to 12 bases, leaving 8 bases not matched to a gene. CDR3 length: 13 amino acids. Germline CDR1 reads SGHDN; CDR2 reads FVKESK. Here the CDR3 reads CASSFRLAVGQFF. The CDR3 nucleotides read TGTGCCAGCAGCTTCCGACTAGCGGTCGGGCAGTTCTTC.

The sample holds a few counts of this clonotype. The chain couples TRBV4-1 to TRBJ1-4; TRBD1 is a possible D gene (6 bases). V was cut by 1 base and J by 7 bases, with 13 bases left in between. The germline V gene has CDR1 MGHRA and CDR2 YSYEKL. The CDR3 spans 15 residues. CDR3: CASSQGQGPGEKLFF. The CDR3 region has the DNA TGCGCCAGCAGCCAAGGGCAGGGGCCAGGTGAAAAACTGTTTTTT.

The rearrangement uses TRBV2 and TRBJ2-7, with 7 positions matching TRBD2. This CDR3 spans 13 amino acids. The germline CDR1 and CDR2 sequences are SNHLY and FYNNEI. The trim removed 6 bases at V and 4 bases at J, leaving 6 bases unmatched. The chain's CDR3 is CASRTAGRYEQYF. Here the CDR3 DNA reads TGTGCCAGCAGGACAGCGGGAAGGTACGAGCAGTACTTC.

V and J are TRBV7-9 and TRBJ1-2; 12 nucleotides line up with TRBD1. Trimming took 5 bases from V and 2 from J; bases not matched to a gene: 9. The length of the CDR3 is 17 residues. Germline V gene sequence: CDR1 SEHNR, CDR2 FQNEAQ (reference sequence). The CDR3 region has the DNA TGTGCCAGCAGCGACCTGTCCGGGACAGGGGGCAACTATGGCTACACCTTC. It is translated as CASSDLSGTGGNYGYTF.

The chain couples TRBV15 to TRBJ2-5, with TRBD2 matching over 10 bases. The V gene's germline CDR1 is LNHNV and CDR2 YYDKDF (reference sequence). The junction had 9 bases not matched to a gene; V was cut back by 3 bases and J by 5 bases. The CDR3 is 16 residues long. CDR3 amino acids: CATSRRTSGPLETQYF. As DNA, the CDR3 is TGTGCCACCAGCAGGAGGACTAGCGGCCCCCTGGAGACCCAGTACTTC.

The CDR3 spells CSEGGYNEQFF. The DNA of the CDR3 is TGCAGCGAAGGGGGCTACAATGAGCAGTTCTTC. This sequence joins TRBV29-1 and TRBJ2-1, with D possibly TRBD1 on 6 matching bases. CDR3 size: 11 residues. Per the germline V gene, CDR1 is SQVTM and CDR2 is ANQGSEA. V dropped 7 bases and J dropped 3 bases, with 7 bases sitting between them.

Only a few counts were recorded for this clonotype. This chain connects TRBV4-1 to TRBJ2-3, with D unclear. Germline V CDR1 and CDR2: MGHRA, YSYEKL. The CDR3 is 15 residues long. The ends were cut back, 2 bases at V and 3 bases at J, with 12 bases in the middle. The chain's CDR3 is CASSQSSSSTDTQYF. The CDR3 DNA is TGCGCCAGCAGCCAAAGCTCCTCGAGTACAGATACGCAGTATTTT.

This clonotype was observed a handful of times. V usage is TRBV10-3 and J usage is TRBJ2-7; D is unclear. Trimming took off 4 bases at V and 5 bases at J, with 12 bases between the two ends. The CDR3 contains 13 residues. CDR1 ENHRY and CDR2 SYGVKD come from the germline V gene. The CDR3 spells CAISGSSGDEQYF. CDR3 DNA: TGTGCCATCAGTGGGAGTTCTGGGGACGAGCAGTACTTC.

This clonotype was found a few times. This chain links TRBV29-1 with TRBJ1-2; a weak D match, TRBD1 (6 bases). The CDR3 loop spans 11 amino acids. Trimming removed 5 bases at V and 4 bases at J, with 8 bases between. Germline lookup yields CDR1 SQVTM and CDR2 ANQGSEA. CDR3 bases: TGCAGCGTTCAGGGGTTCTATGGCTACACCTTC. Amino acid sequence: CSVQGFYGYTF.

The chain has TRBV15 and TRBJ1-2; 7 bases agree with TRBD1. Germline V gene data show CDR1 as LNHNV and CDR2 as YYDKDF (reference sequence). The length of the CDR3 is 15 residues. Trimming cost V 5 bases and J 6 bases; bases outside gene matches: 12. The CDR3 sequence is CATSSQTGRRHGYTF. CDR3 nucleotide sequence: TGTGCCACCAGCTCCCAGACAGGGAGACGTCATGGCTACACCTTC. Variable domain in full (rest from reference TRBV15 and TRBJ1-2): DAMVIQNPRYQVTQFGKPVTLSCSQTLNHNVMYWYQQKSSQAPKLLFHYYDKDFNNEADTPDNFQSRRPNTSFCFLDIRSPGLGDTAMYLCATSSQTGRRHGYTFGSGTRLTVV.

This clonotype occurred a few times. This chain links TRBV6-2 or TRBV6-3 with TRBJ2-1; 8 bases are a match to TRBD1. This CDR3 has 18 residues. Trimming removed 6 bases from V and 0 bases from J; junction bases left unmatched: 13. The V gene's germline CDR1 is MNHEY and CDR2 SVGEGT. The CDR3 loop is CASRRRQGPPSSYNEQFF. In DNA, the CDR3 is TGTGCCAGCAGACGCCGACAGGGGCCGCCGAGCTCCTACAATGAGCAGTTCTTC.

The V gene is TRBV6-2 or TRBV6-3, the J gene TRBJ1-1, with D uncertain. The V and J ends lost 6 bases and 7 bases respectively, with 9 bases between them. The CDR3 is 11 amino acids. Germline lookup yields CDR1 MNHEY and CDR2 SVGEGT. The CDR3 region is CASRSVYEAFF. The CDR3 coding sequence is TGTGCCAGCAGGTCAGTGTATGAAGCTTTCTTT.

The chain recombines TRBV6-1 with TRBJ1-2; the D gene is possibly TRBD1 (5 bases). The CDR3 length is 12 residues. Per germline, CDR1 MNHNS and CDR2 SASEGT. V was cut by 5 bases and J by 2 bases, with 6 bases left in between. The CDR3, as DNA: TGTGCCAGCAGTTGGGACAACTATGGCTACACCTTC. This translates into CASSWDNYGYTF.

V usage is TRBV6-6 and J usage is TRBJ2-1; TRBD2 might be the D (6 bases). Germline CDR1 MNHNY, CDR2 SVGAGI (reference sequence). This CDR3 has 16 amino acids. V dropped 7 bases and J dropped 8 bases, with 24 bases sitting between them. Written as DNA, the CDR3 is TGTGCCAGCACCCCCCGGCGGGACCGGGCACACGATGAGCAGTTCTTC. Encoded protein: CASTPRRDRAHDEQFF.

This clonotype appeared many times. The CDR3 sequence: CSVGIGRVEQYF. Written as DNA, the CDR3 is TGCAGCGTTGGTATCGGGAGGGTCGAGCAGTACTTC. The chain uses TRBV29-1 and TRBJ2-7, with TRBD2 matching 8 bases. This CDR3 is 12 amino acids long. The V and J ends lost 4 bases and 6 bases, in that order; junction bases with no gene match: 5. Germline-derived CDR1 and CDR2 are SQVTM and ANQGSEA.

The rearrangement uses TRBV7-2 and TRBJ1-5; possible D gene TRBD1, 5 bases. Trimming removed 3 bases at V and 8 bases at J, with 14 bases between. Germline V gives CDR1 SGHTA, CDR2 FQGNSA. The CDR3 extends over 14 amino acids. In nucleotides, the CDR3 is TGTGCCAGCAGCTTTCGGGGGGGGGAGAAGCCCCAGCATTTT. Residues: CASSFRGGEKPQHF.

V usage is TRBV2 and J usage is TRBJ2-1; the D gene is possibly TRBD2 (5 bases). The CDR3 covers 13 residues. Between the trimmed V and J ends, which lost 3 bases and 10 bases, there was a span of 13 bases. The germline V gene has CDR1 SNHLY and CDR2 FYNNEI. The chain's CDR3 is CASSEVSEDEQFF. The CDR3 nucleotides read TGTGCCAGCAGTGAGGTGTCGGAGGACGAGCAGTTCTTC. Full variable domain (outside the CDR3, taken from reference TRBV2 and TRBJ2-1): EPEVTQTPSHQVTQMGQEVILRCVPISNHLYFYWYRQILGQKVEFLVSFYNNEISEKSEIFDDQFSVERPDGSNFTLKIRSTKLEDSAMYFCASSEVSEDEQFFGPGTRLTVL.

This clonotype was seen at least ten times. DNA for the CDR3: TGTGCCAGCAGTTCACAGGGGGGGCAGGAGACCCAGTACTTC. Amino acids: CASSSQGGQETQYF. The rearrangement uses TRBV12-3 or TRBV12-4 and TRBJ2-5; tentative D call: TRBD1 (8 bases). With 4 bases removed from V and 5 bases from J, the gap between germline ends came to 14 bases. This CDR3 spans 14 amino acids.

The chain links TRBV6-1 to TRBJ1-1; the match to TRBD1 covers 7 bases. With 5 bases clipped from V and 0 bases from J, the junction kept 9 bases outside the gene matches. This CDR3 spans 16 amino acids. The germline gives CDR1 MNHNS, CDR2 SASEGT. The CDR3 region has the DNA TGTGCCAGCAGTCGCCCGACAGGGAGCATGAACACTGAAGCTTTCTTT. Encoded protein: CASSRPTGSMNTEAFF.

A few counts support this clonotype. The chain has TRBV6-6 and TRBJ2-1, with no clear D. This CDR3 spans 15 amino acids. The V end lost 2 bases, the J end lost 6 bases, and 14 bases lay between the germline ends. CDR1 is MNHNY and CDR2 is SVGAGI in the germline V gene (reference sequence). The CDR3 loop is CASSYPVGVGNEQFF. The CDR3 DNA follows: TGTGCCAGCAGTTACCCTGTTGGGGTAGGCAATGAGCAGTTCTTC.

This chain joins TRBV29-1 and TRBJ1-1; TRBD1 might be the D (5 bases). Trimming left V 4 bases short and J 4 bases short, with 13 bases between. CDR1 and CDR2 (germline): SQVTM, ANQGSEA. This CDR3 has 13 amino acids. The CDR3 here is CSVARGGSTEAFF. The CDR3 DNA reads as TGCAGCGTTGCACGGGGGGGAAGCACTGAAGCTTTCTTT.

The CDR3 loop is CASSQGLAGDEQYF. Here the CDR3 DNA reads TGTGCCAGCAGCCAGGGACTAGCCGGAGACGAGCAGTACTTC. The V call is TRBV3-1, the J call TRBJ2-5, with 9 bases identical to TRBD2. The closer fit of TRBJ2-7 to the DNA end suggests the J call may be wrong. Looked up from germline, CDR1 is LGHDT and CDR2 is YNNKEL (reference sequence). CDR3 size: 14 residues.

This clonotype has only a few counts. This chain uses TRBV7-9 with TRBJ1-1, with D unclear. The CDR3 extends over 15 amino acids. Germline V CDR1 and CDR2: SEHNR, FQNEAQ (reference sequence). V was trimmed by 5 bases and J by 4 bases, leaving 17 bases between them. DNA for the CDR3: TGTGCCAGCAGCGGCAGCCCCGGTGGCGGCACTGAAGCTTTCTTT. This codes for CASSGSPGGGTEAFF.

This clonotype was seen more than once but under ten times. CDR3 protein: CSVRGLAPGANVLTF. CDR3 in DNA: TGCAGCGTTCGGGGCTTAGCCCCTGGGGCCAACGTCCTGACTTTC. This chain links TRBV29-1 with TRBJ2-6; the D gene could be TRBD1 or TRBD2 (5 bases each). The germline V gene has CDR1 SQVTM and CDR2 ANQGSEA. The CDR3 contains 15 residues. The V end lost 5 bases, the J end lost 2 bases, and 13 bases lay between the germline ends.